The clone carrying this T cell receptor (beta chain) came up once. Its antigen is currently unknown. The CDR3 runs to 13 residues. Trimming shortened V by 4 bases and J by 0 bases, and 5 bases separated the two germline ends. From germline, CDR1 is WNHNN and CDR2 SYGVQD (reference sequence). These data are taken from a study of T cell responses to AZD1222 COVID-19 vaccine. General study findings and limits: Targets within unmutated variant regions were reportedly found for nearly half of spike-specific TCRs. CD4 TCRs associated with vaccination spanned spike, dominating at 160-218 and 743-854. Spike-specific TCR breadth and depth were elevated following two AZD1222 doses. Just a handful of people given AZD1222 tested seropositive at baseline.

TCRdb keeps only in-frame clones here, not all; method: immunoSEQ multiplex PCR. The profile covers over 150,000 clones, with 85% to 95% appearing a single time and more than 0.8% taken by the ten largest. This sequence originates from an adult who received the AZD1222 COVID-19 vaccine. Specimen: peripheral blood, collected 28 days after the second AZD1222 dose. This chain joins TRBV10-1 and TRBJ2-3; D is ambiguous. CDR3 nucleotides: TGCGCCAGCAGTGCCACCAGCACAGATACGCAGTATTTT. Protein product: CASSATSTDTQYF.